Listed here are 5 T cell receptor beta chains from one sample, sequenced in a study of Ad26.COV2.S vaccination and SARS-CoV-2 variants. Some clones are missing from TCRdb's copy, which holds only in-frame ones; the method was immunoSEQ multiplex PCR. This sample carries about 430,000 clones, approximately 92% of them seen once, and the ten largest clones take 9.5% to 15%. Treatment indicated: roughly 18 received Ad26.COV2.S at low or high dose, single or two shots; about 5 received placebo; per-sample allocation not given. Sampling took place 63 days after the first vaccine or placebo injection. The source was peripheral blood, collected in a trial of Ad26.COV2.S vaccine versus placebo. Receptors were obtained from a person between 18 and 60 years old who received the Ad26.COV2.S COVID-19 vaccine or a placebo.

The chain uses TRBV27 and TRBJ1-3; the D is unclear. Germline CDR1 and CDR2: MNHEY and SMNVEV (reference sequence). Deletions cut 3 bases from V and 0 bases from J, with 6 bases between. The length of the CDR3 is 14 residues. The CDR3 sequence: CASSLTVSGNTIYF. As DNA, the CDR3 is TGTGCCAGCAGTTTGACCGTCTCTGGAAACACCATATATTTT.

A single count supports this clone. V gene TRBV2 combines with J gene TRBJ2-7; D unclear. Trimming took 7 bases from V and 0 from J, leaving 4 bases between them. The CDR3 has 11 amino acids. Germline CDR1 reads SNHLY; CDR2 reads FYNNEI. In DNA form, the CDR3 reads TGTGCCAGCACCTTCTCCTACGAGCAGTACTTC. Its protein is CASTFSYEQYF.

V gene TRBV29-1 combines with J gene TRBJ1-2; 9 bases align to TRBD1. V shed 3 bases, J shed 0 bases, and the junction held 2 bases outside the gene matches. CDR3 size: 14 residues. Germline CDR1 is SQVTM and CDR2 is ANQGSEA. Written as DNA, the CDR3 is TGCAGCGTTGATGGGACAGGGACTAACTATGGCTACACCTTC. This encodes CSVDGTGTNYGYTF.

This rearrangement joins TRBV5-1 to TRBJ2-1; 7 nucleotides match TRBD1. The CDR3 extends over 15 amino acids. V dropped 4 bases and J dropped 2; count of bases not matched to a gene: 6. Germline lookup yields CDR1 SGHRS and CDR2 YFSETQ. The CDR3, as DNA: TGCGCCAGCAGCCGGACAGGCTCGACCTACAATGAGCAGTTCTTC. This encodes CASSRTGSTYNEQFF. The full variable domain, with the rest looked up from reference TRBV5-1 and TRBJ2-1, is KAGVTQTPRYLIKTRGQQVTLSCSPISGHRSVSWYQQTPGQGLQFLFEYFSETQRNKGNFPGRFSGRQFSNSRSEMNVSTLELGDSALYLCASSRTGSTYNEQFFGPGTRLTVL.

This clone has a single count. The rearrangement joins TRBV7-2 to TRBJ1-2; maybe TRBD1 (5 bases). Trimming took 3 bases from V and 8 from J, leaving 13 bases between them. The CDR3 loop spans 13 amino acids. CDR1 and CDR2 (germline): SGHTA, FQGNSA. CDR3 sequence reads: CASSFGAMGGYTF. The DNA for the CDR3 is TGTGCCAGCAGCTTCGGGGCCATGGGGGGCTACACCTTC. Drawing the rest from reference TRBV7-2 and TRBJ1-2, the complete variable domain is GAGVSQSPSNKVTEKGKDVELRCDPISGHTALYWYRQSLGQGLEFLIYFQGNSAPDKSGLPSDRFSAERTGGSVSTLTIQRTQQEDSAVYLCASSFGAMGGYTFGSGTRLTVV.